The 22 T cell receptor beta chains below come from one sample, sequenced in a study of blood T cell repertoires in COVID-19. Profiling relied on immunoSEQ multiplex PCR, and the TCRdb table lists in-frame clones only, not all of them. Of approximately 300,000 clones listed, 70% to 85% were seen once; the top ten hold about 1%. Sequences were obtained from peripheral blood. All receptors derive from a human donor with COVID-19, enrolled during active disease. The donor label of this sample is uncertain.

V is TRBV6-5 and J is TRBJ1-3; 7 bases are a match to TRBD1. V shed 5 bases and J 4 bases; nucleotides not matched to a gene: 8. The CDR3 contains 15 residues. Germline V gene data show CDR1 as MNHEY and CDR2 as SVGAGI. The CDR3 spells CASSPTGAGGNTIYF. The CDR3 bases are TGTGCCAGCAGTCCTACAGGGGCAGGCGGAAACACCATATATTTT.

The chain links TRBV29-1 to TRBJ1-1, with no clear D. The CDR3 extends over 13 amino acids. V was clipped by 4 bases and J by 1 base, with 10 bases between them. CDR1 and CDR2 (germline): SQVTM, ANQGSEA. In DNA, the CDR3 is TGCAGCGTTGTCGGCGGAGGGAACACTGAAGCTTTCTTT. Its translation is CSVVGGGNTEAFF.

This chain links TRBV20-1 with TRBJ2-4; tentatively, D is TRBD1 (5 bases). The CDR3 sequence is 11 residues long. V was pared by 6 bases and J by 15 bases, with 18 bases between. Germline assignment: CDR1 DFQATT and CDR2 SNEGSKA (reference sequence). CDR3 region: CSALHWTCRYF. The DNA of the CDR3 is TGCAGTGCCCTACATTGGACATGTCGGTACTTC.

V and J are TRBV5-1 and TRBJ2-7, with a possible D match to TRBD1 (5 bases). CDR3 length: 14 amino acids. Trimming removed 4 bases from V and 5 bases from J, with 16 bases in between. The germline CDR1 and CDR2 sequences are SGHRS and YFSETQ. The CDR3 loop is CASSPQGSPNEQYF. The CDR3 DNA follows: TGCGCCAGCAGCCCTCAGGGAAGTCCAAACGAGCAGTACTTC.

The rearrangement links TRBV19 to TRBJ1-2, with D possibly being TRBD1 (5 bases). Trimming stripped 4 bases from V and 5 bases from J, with 14 bases between. The CDR3 length is 14 residues. Germline CDR1 LNHDA, CDR2 SQIVND (reference sequence). The CDR3 nucleotides are TGTGCCAGTAGTACCAGCGCCCCAGGGTATGGCTACACCTTC. Translating it yields CASSTSAPGYGYTF.

The V and J genes are TRBV28 and TRBJ1-2; a possible D gene is TRBD1 (6 bases). In germline, CDR1 is MDHEN, CDR2 SYDVKM. Trimming shortened V by 3 bases and J by 6 bases, and 11 bases separated the two germline ends. This CDR3 is 13 amino acids long. CDR3 sequence (DNA): TGTGCCAGCAGTTTGAGGACAGTGGATGGCTACACCTTC. Protein: CASSLRTVDGYTF.

This clone was seen once. The gene calls are TRBV5-1 and TRBJ2-1, with D possibly matching TRBD2 (5 bases). CDR3 size: 14 residues. CDR1 SGHRS and CDR2 YFSETQ come from the germline V gene. Trimming left V 5 bases short and J 2 bases short, with 11 bases between. The CDR3 DNA follows: TGCGCCAGCAGTCTGAGCGGTACCTACAATGAGCAGTTCTTC. It translates to CASSLSGTYNEQFF. Full variable domain (remainder filled in from reference TRBV5-1 and TRBJ2-1): KAGVTQTPRYLIKTRGQQVTLSCSPISGHRSVSWYQQTPGQGLQFLFEYFSETQRNKGNFPGRFSGRQFSNSRSEMNVSTLELGDSALYLCASSLSGTYNEQFFGPGTRLTVL.

The chain is built from TRBV15 and TRBJ2-7; TRBD1 aligns across 8 bases. The ends lost 8 bases at V and 5 bases at J; junction bases unmatched: 11. The germline gives CDR1 LNHNV, CDR2 YYDKDF (reference sequence). There are 14 residues in the CDR3. CDR3 bases: TGTGCCACCCGGGCAGGGGGCGCGCGTCACGAGCAGTACTTC. Amino acids: CATRAGGARHEQYF.

This chain uses TRBV6-6 with TRBJ1-5; D gene unclear. V shed 2 bases and J shed 0 bases, with 5 bases lying between them. Germline V gene lookup returns CDR1 MNHNY and CDR2 SVGAGI (reference sequence). The CDR3 runs 14 residues. CDR3 in DNA: TGTGCCAGCAGTTACGGCAGTAGCAATCAGCCCCAGCATTTT. Its protein product is CASSYGSSNQPQHF.

For this clone: Its ends do not fully match the called genes, so a read error is possible. J is TRBJ2-1 and V is TRBV7-6; 8 bases line up with TRBD1. The germline V gene has CDR1 SGHVS and CDR2 FNYEAQ. This CDR3 is built from 15 residues. The CDR3 DNA reads TGTGCTAGCAGCTCCGGGACAGGCGCCTACAATGAGCAGTTCTTC. This sequence encodes CASSSGTGAYNEQFF.

The J gene is TRBJ1-1, the V gene TRBV19; D remains ambiguous. Trimming cost V 1 base and J 5 bases, with 11 bases left between them. The germline CDR1 and CDR2 sequences are LNHDA and SQIVND (reference sequence). CDR3 length equals 14 residues. The CDR3, as DNA: TGTGCCAGTAGTATAGGGGCCGGGAGGACTGAAGCTTTCTTT. Protein sequence: CASSIGAGRTEAFF.

This clone was detected only a few times. V is TRBV12-3 or TRBV12-4 and J is TRBJ2-3; no clear D gene. This CDR3 comprises 13 residues. V was pared by 3 bases and J by 0 bases, with 4 bases between. The CDR3 loop reads CASSFGSTDTQYF. The CDR3 DNA follows: TGTGCCAGCAGTTTCGGGAGCACAGATACGCAGTATTTT.

With respect to this clone: The junction does not match germline at one end; this may be a read error. This chain links TRBV2 with TRBJ2-1, with TRBD2 matching 10 bases. The CDR3 spans 14 residues. The germline CDR1 and CDR2 sequences are SNHLY and FYNNEI. The CDR3 DNA is TGTGCGAGCAGCGCCGGACTAGCGGCTAATGAGCAGTTCTTC. It yields the protein CASSAGLAANEQFF.

CDR3 DNA: TGCAGCGTTGAACGGCTAGCGGACTACAATGAGCAGTTCTTC. It is translated as CSVERLADYNEQFF. The rearrangement links TRBV29-1 to TRBJ2-1, with 7 bases identical to TRBD2. In germline, CDR1 is SQVTM, CDR2 ANQGSEA. With V trimmed by 2 bases and J by 3 bases, 4 bases remained unmatched. This CDR3 region has 14 residues.

The chain couples TRBV23-1 to TRBJ1-1; TRBD1 agrees at 9 bases. TRBV23-1 is an ORF for which the function is uncertain. CDR3 length equals 22 residues. Trimming cost V 0 bases and J 5 bases; bases outside gene matches: 25. In DNA form, the CDR3 reads TGCGCCAGCAGTCAATCAGGGGCAGTCTTCGGAGTCAGGGACAGGGAGAGAACTGAAGCTTTCTTT. It codes for CASSQSGAVFGVRDRERTEAFF.

The chain couples TRBV7-3 to TRBJ1-3; D unclear. The V end was cut by 1 base, the J end by 4 bases, with 5 bases between. The CDR3 covers 13 residues. In germline, CDR1 is SGHTA, CDR2 FQGTGA. In DNA form, the CDR3 reads TGTGCCAGCAGCTTAAGTCAGGGAAACACCATATATTTT. Translated, it gives CASSLSQGNTIYF.

This clone was detected only a few times. This chain uses TRBV18 with TRBJ2-1; TRBD2 agrees at 10 bases. After removal of 3 bases from V and 10 bases from J, the junction contained 12 bases not matched to a gene. The CDR3 spans 16 residues. Germline CDR1 is KGHSH and CDR2 is LQKENI. The CDR3 protein is CASSPGASGSRGEQFF. CDR3 DNA sequence: TGTGCCAGCTCACCCGGGGCTAGCGGGAGTCGGGGGGAGCAGTTCTTC.

The chain carries TRBV19 and TRBJ1-1, with 12 nucleotides matching TRBD1. The CDR3 is 15 amino acids. The V gene end was trimmed by 6 bases and the J gene end by 1 base; junction bases not matched to a gene: 3. CDR1 LNHDA and CDR2 SQIVND come from the germline V gene (reference sequence). As DNA, the CDR3 is TGTGCCAGTAGGGGGACAGGGGGCCCGAACACTGAAGCTTTCTTT. Residues: CASRGTGGPNTEAFF.

This clone was found once. The rearrangement links TRBV5-1 to TRBJ2-7; D remains unclear. Germline-derived CDR1 and CDR2 are SGHRS and YFSETQ. The germline V and J ends were trimmed by 1 base and 0 bases, with 14 bases remaining between them. This CDR3 is 16 amino acids long. CDR3 region: CASSLTDNPLSYEQYF. CDR3 in DNA: TGCGCCAGCAGCTTGACAGATAATCCCCTCTCCTACGAGCAGTACTTC.

This sequence joins TRBV3-1 (or the pseudogene TRBV3-2) and TRBJ1-5, with 8 bases aligning to TRBD1. V lost 5 bases to trimming and J lost 7 bases; unmatched junction nucleotides: 7. Per the germline V gene, CDR1 is LGHDT and CDR2 is YNNKEL (reference sequence). This CDR3 has 14 residues. The CDR3 nucleotides are TGTGCCAGCAGCTCGACAGGGGCCGGCCAGCCCCAGCATTTT. It specifies CASSSTGAGQPQHF.

The chain joins TRBV4-3 to TRBJ2-7; 7 bases match TRBD1. The CDR3 totals 16 residues. The junction had 7 bases not matched to a gene; V was cut back by 0 bases and J by 2 bases. Germline CDR1 and CDR2: LGHNA and YSLEER. CDR3 amino acids: CASSQDRTGPTYEQYF. The CDR3 DNA is TGCGCCAGCAGCCAAGATCGGACAGGACCCACCTACGAGCAGTACTTC.

This sequence joins TRBV7-9 and TRBJ2-2; D uncertain. This CDR3 has 16 amino acids. Deletions cut 5 bases from V and 2 bases from J, with 15 bases between. In germline, CDR1 is SEHNR, CDR2 FQNEAQ (reference sequence). CDR3 region: CASSRSDFLNTGELFF. As DNA, the CDR3 is TGTGCCAGCAGCCGGAGTGACTTTCTCAACACCGGGGAGCTGTTTTTT.